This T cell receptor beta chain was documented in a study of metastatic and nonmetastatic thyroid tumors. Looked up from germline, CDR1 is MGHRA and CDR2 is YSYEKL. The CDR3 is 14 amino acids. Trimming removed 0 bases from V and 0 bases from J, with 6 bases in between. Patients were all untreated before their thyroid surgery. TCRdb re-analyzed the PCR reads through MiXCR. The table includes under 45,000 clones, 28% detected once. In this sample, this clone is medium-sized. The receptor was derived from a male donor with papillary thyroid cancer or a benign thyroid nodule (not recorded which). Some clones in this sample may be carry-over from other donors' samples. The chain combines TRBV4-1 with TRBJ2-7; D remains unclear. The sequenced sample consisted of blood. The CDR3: CASSQEDNSYEQYF. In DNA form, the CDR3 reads TGCGCCAGCAGCCAAGAAGACAACTCCTACGAGCAGTACTTC.